This T cell receptor (beta chain) was retrieved from a study of blood T cell repertoires in COVID-19 (dated by TCRdb to about 2020). Study-wide context: Samples from collaborators originated in the United States, Italy and Spain and spanned both the acute and convalescent phases of COVID-19. The material from the prospective study consisted of cDNA or gDNA derived from T cells, B-cell-depleted T cells, or PBMCs. Deeply sampled blood TCRbeta repertoires from subjects exposed to, actively infected with, or recovered from COVID-19 were included in the dataset. The repertoires were made available in a free public database intended to serve as a resource for research on the immune response to SARS-CoV-2. The samples were drawn from two sources: the first 160 participants of the ongoing ImmuneRACE study, and fewer than 1,500 subjects contributed by 6 global collaborators. Sample metadata almost always included a de-identified subject ID, COVID-19 status, age in years and sex. Where available, HLA class I and class II types were obtained from metadata supplied by the sample provider rather than from assay-based typing. General study outcomes and caveats: The quantity of clinical and demographic metadata differed by source and by participant and was supplied without curation.

The immunoSEQ Assay, a bias-controlled multiplex PCR, was used to amplify TCRbeta CDR3 regions from genomic DNA. Regarding the original processing steps: The number of nucleated cells in each sample was estimated from the amplification of reference gene primers within the assay. To quantify the absolute abundance of each unique TCRbeta CDR3 rearrangement, sequence reads were collapsed and filtered. For each sample, productive Simpson clonality was calculated as the square root of Simpson's diversity index over productive rearrangements. TCRdb limited this immuneACCESS table to in-frame rearrangements with V and J called. A share of clones is missing; checked studies link under half to unresolved V genes, and the rest is unexplained. V and J calls and clone size are as listed in that table; D and trimming were resolved from the DNA. This sample comprises roughly 86,000 clones, around 81% of them detected only once. The ten most abundant clones make up approximately 8.7% of the sample.

Another Seattle source contributed samples from volunteer blood donors who had recovered from COVID-19. Each collaborating institution followed its own protocols to collect whole blood in K2EDTA tubes. For TCRbeta analysis, collaborators shipped samples as frozen whole blood, isolated PBMCs, or DNA extracted from either of those sample types. As concerns this clone: Its antigen is unknown. The sample holds no much larger clone one base away, and base qualities are not on file.

CDR1 SGHNT and CDR2 YYREEE were looked up in the germline V gene (reference sequence). Clipping removes 4 bases from V and 3 bases from J, with 9 as the unmatched junction base count. From the cysteine up to the phenylalanine, the CDR3 has a length of 16 residues. CDR3 DNA is the only sequence kept; it has 48 bases, read in frame from the first base. The sequenced material came from peripheral blood. This chain joins TRBV5-4 to TRBJ2-2, with 7 junctional bases fitting TRBD1. This clonotype originated in a man aged 50 to 59 who had recovered from COVID-19. The DNA is TGTGCCAGCAGCCGGGCCGGGACAGTAGACACCGGGGAGCTGTTTTTT. Translated, this is CASSRAGTVDTGELFF. The variable domain in full, with residues beyond the CDR3 obtained from the reference TRBV5-4 and TRBJ2-2 genes, is ETGVTQSPTHLIKTRGQQVTLRCSSQSGHNTVSWYQQALGQGPQFIFQYYREEENGRGNFPPRFSGLQFPNYSSELNVNALELDDSALYLCASSRAGTVDTGELFFGEGSRLTVL.